Shown below are 30 T cell receptor beta chains from a single sample sequenced in a study of cytomegalovirus exposure and HLA in healthy donors. Generated by immunoSEQ multiplex PCR, the TCRdb table keeps only in-frame clones and is missing some. The data contain 100,000 to 150,000 clones, about 96% of them singletons. Sequencing was performed on PBMCs. The receptors come from a man between 18 and 29 years old in good health and CMV-seronegative.

The chain combines TRBV9 with TRBJ2-2, with D unresolved. V lost 0 bases and J lost 3, with 15 bases in between. The CDR3 runs to 17 residues. Germline V lookup: CDR1 SGDLS, CDR2 YYNGEE. The CDR3 coding sequence is TGTGCCAGCAGCGTAGGAGGAACCCCTCGGGACACCGGGGAGCTGTTTTTT. It specifies CASSVGGTPRDTGELFF.

This chain joins TRBV7-9 and TRBJ2-1, with TRBD2 matching 11 bases. There are 16 residues in the CDR3. Germline V CDR1 and CDR2: SEHNR, FQNEAQ (reference sequence). Trimming at V came to 3 bases and at J to 9 bases, leaving 10 bases not matched to a gene. DNA of the CDR3: TGTGCCAGCAGCTTGTTCCTAGCGGGAGGAACGCGTGAGCAGTTCTTC. The encoded protein is CASSLFLAGGTREQFF.

This clone came up a few times. The chain employs TRBV19 and TRBJ1-2; D is perhaps TRBD1 (6 bases). This CDR3 is 13 amino acids long. V was shortened by 8 bases and J by 8 bases, with 18 bases between the two germline ends. Per the germline V gene, CDR1 is LNHDA and CDR2 is SQIVND (reference sequence). CDR3: CASAPGDGYGYTF. The CDR3, as DNA: TGTGCCAGTGCCCCAGGGGACGGGTACGGCTACACCTTC.

The J gene is TRBJ1-1, the V gene TRBV25-1; D uncertain. CDR1 MGHDK and CDR2 SYGVNS come from the germline V gene. The CDR3 loop spans 14 amino acids. Trimming took off 6 bases at V and 5 bases at J, with 16 bases between the two ends. The CDR3 bases are TGTGCCAGCAGGCCCAGAGGAGGAGGGACTGAAGCTTTCTTT. This gives the protein CASRPRGGGTEAFF.

The chain joins TRBV7-2 to TRBJ2-5; D might be TRBD2 (6 bases). The CDR3 totals 15 residues. The germline CDR1 and CDR2 sequences are SGHTA and FQGNSA. Between the trimmed V and J ends, which lost 1 base and 5 bases, there was a span of 14 bases. The CDR3 loop reads CASSLGGGGKETQYF. CDR3 in DNA: TGTGCCAGCAGCTTAGGGGGAGGCGGGAAGGAGACCCAGTACTTC.

V usage is TRBV7-8 and J usage is TRBJ1-5; 7 bases match TRBD1. The trim removed 5 bases at V and 6 bases at J, leaving 13 bases unmatched. This CDR3 comprises 16 residues. Germline V gene data show CDR1 as SGHVS and CDR2 as FQNEAQ. As DNA, the CDR3 is TGTGCCAGCAGCGCTCGGCCTGGACAGGAAGGTCAGCCCCAGCATTTT. Its translation: CASSARPGQEGQPQHF.

The V gene is TRBV9, the J gene TRBJ2-7; 12 nucleotides agree with TRBD2. Trimming removed 0 bases from V and 7 bases from J; junction bases left unmatched: 8. Germline V lookup: CDR1 SGDLS, CDR2 YYNGEE. The CDR3 spans 16 residues. The CDR3 region has the DNA TGTGCCAGCAGCGTAGATCTAGCGGGAGGGAGAGGGGAGCAGTACTTC. It encodes CASSVDLAGGRGEQYF. The complete variable domain, with remaining parts taken from reference TRBV9 and TRBJ2-7, reads DSGVTQTPKHLITATGQRVTLRCSPRSGDLSVYWYQQSLDQGLQFLIQYYNGEERAKGNILERFSAQQFPDLHSELNLSSLELGDSALYFCASSVDLAGGRGEQYFGPGTRLTVT.

The chain's CDR3 is CASSVWLRGDTQYF. In DNA, the CDR3 is TGTGCCAGCAGCGTATGGCTCCGGGGGGATACGCAGTATTTT. The V call is TRBV9, the J call TRBJ2-3, with D possibly TRBD2 on 6 matching bases. With 1 base removed from V and 6 bases from J, the gap between germline ends came to 12 bases. The germline gives CDR1 SGDLS, CDR2 YYNGEE. This CDR3 has 14 residues.

The chain links TRBV27 to TRBJ2-7, with 9 bases that match TRBD1. The CDR3 extends over 15 amino acids. V shed 1 base, J shed 6 bases, and the junction held 7 bases outside the gene matches. Germline values: CDR1 MNHEY, CDR2 SMNVEV (reference sequence). The CDR3: CASSLLGTGSSEQYF. The CDR3 region has the DNA TGTGCCAGCAGTTTATTGGGGACAGGGTCGAGCGAGCAGTACTTC.

The V call is TRBV6-5, the J call TRBJ2-2; D unclear. V dropped 5 bases and J dropped 5 bases, with 9 bases sitting between them. The CDR3 covers 13 residues. CDR1 is MNHEY and CDR2 is SVGAGI in the germline V gene. CDR3 in DNA: TGTGCCAGCAGTCGAGACACTACCGGGGAGCTGTTTTTT. Its protein is CASSRDTTGELFF.

The chain has TRBV9 and TRBJ2-3, with 9 positions matching TRBD1. Per germline, CDR1 SGDLS and CDR2 YYNGEE. The CDR3 has 14 residues. V was clipped by 0 bases and J by 6 bases; unmatched bases: 2. CDR3 nucleotides: TGTGCCAGCAGCGTAGCGACAGGGGGGGATACGCAGTATTTT. Residues: CASSVATGGDTQYF.

This chain uses TRBV4-3 with TRBJ2-7, with D possibly matching TRBD2 (6 bases). Germline CDR1 LGHNA, CDR2 YSLEER. Trimming removed 4 bases at V and 1 base at J, with 8 bases between. This CDR3 region has 13 residues. In nucleotides, the CDR3 is TGCGCCAGCAGCCCCCGGGAGTCCTACGAGCAGTACTTC. This codes for CASSPRESYEQYF.

V gene TRBV7-2 combines with J gene TRBJ2-7, with a possible D match to TRBD2 (6 bases). The CDR3 runs 15 residues. Germline V lookup: CDR1 SGHTA, CDR2 FQGNSA. Trimming removed 3 bases at V and 2 bases at J, with 14 bases between. Written as DNA, the CDR3 is TGTGCCAGCAGCTTGGACCTGTCGGGAGCCTACGAGCAGTACTTC. Translated, it gives CASSLDLSGAYEQYF.

The gene calls are TRBV7-3 and TRBJ2-3; 10 nucleotides line up with TRBD1. The CDR3 consists of 16 residues. V gave up 4 bases and J gave up 1 base; unmatched junction bases: 5. CDR1 is SGHTA, CDR2 FQGTGA, per germline. The CDR3 nucleotides read TGTGCCAGCAGCTCCCCCGGGACAGGGGGCACAGATACGCAGTATTTT. This translates into CASSSPGTGGTDTQYF.

The chain links TRBV9 to TRBJ2-6; 8 bases agree with TRBD2. This CDR3 is built from 18 residues. V gave up 4 bases and J gave up 0 bases; unmatched junction bases: 9. Germline V gene lookup returns CDR1 SGDLS and CDR2 YYNGEE. CDR3 bases: TGTGCCAGCAGCCCACGGACTAGCTTCCTCTCTGGGGCCAACGTCCTGACTTTC. It codes for CASSPRTSFLSGANVLTF.

This rearrangement joins TRBV9 to TRBJ2-3; tentative D call: TRBD2 (5 bases). Germline CDR1 reads SGDLS; CDR2 reads YYNGEE. The CDR3 runs 15 residues. Trimming left V 0 bases short and J 0 bases short, with 8 bases between. Here the CDR3 reads CASSVEAASTDTQYF. For the CDR3, the DNA is TGTGCCAGCAGCGTAGAAGCGGCCAGCACAGATACGCAGTATTTT.

CDR3 nucleotides: TGTGCCAGCAGAACCGGGACTAGCGGTCTGGATACGCAGTATTTT. Translation gives CASRTGTSGLDTQYF. The chain joins TRBV5-4 to TRBJ2-3, with TRBD2 identical over 11 bases. V lost 5 bases, J lost 6 bases, and 8 bases stayed unmatched. This CDR3 contains 15 residues. The germline CDR1 and CDR2 sequences are SGHNT and YYREEE (reference sequence).

The V and J genes are TRBV29-1 and TRBJ2-7; TRBD2 agrees at 12 bases. Germline V gene lookup returns CDR1 SQVTM and CDR2 ANQGSEA. This CDR3 region has 14 residues. V was pared by 6 bases and J by 3 bases, with 6 bases of the junction left unmatched. This chain's CDR3 is CSVCRTSGIYEQYF. The CDR3 region has the DNA TGCAGCGTGTGTCGGACTAGCGGGATCTACGAGCAGTACTTC.

The chain couples TRBV6-1 to TRBJ2-7, with D possibly being TRBD2 (6 bases). Trimming took off 8 bases at V and 3 bases at J, with 17 bases between the two ends. The germline V gene encodes CDR1 MNHNS and CDR2 SASEGT. This CDR3 has 14 amino acids. CDR3 DNA: TGTGCCAGCGGCGAAGGATTCGGGGGCTACGAGCAGTACTTC. Residues: CASGEGFGGYEQYF.

The V gene is TRBV18, the J gene TRBJ2-7; 8 bases match TRBD2. Germline CDR1 and CDR2: KGHSH and LQKENI. CDR3 length: 15 amino acids. V lost 0 bases to trimming and J lost 7 bases; unmatched junction nucleotides: 8. This chain's CDR3 is CASSPPPAGAREQYF. The CDR3 DNA sequence: TGTGCCAGCTCACCACCGCCAGCGGGAGCTAGGGAGCAGTACTTC.

The chain carries TRBV4-1 and TRBJ2-3, with a possible D match to TRBD2 (6 bases). Germline CDR1 reads MGHRA; CDR2 reads YSYEKL. The CDR3 loop spans 17 amino acids. V shed 0 bases and J shed 0 bases, with 13 bases lying between them. CDR3 nucleotide sequence: TGCGCCAGCAGCCAAGATCCAGCGGGCGCTAGCACAGATACGCAGTATTTT. Its protein is CASSQDPAGASTDTQYF.

CDR3 protein: CASSRSSTSSYEQYF. The CDR3 bases are TGCGCCAGCAGCAGGTCTAGTACCTCATCCTACGAGCAGTACTTC. V is TRBV5-1 and J is TRBJ2-7; D not resolved. The CDR3 totals 15 residues. Germline V lookup: CDR1 SGHRS, CDR2 YFSETQ. Trimming cost V 4 bases and J 1 base, with 15 bases left between them.

The chain carries TRBV10-3 and TRBJ2-5, with D possibly TRBD1 on 6 matching bases. V lost 3 bases, J lost 5 bases, and 10 bases lay in between. This CDR3 has 13 residues. Germline V gene data show CDR1 as ENHRY and CDR2 as SYGVKD. The CDR3 DNA reads TGTGCCATCAGTGACACAGGGTCTGAGACCCAGTACTTC. Amino acid sequence: CAISDTGSETQYF.

The chain has TRBV27 and TRBJ2-3, with 8 nucleotides matching TRBD2. J lost 2 bases, V lost 6 bases, and 7 bases had no gene match. This CDR3 has 15 residues. The V gene's germline CDR1 is MNHEY and CDR2 SMNVEV (reference sequence). The CDR3 reads CASRDLAGPTDTQYF. DNA for the CDR3: TGTGCCAGCAGAGATTTAGCGGGGCCCACAGATACGCAGTATTTT.

This chain uses TRBV5-1 with TRBJ2-1; TRBD1 matches at 7 bases. There are 13 residues in the CDR3. Per the germline V gene, CDR1 is SGHRS and CDR2 is YFSETQ. The junction had 5 bases not matched to a gene; V was cut back by 5 bases and J by 6 bases. CDR3 DNA sequence: TGCGCCAGCAGTCGTGACAGGGCCAATGAGCAGTTCTTC. This gives the protein CASSRDRANEQFF.

This clone was counted between two and nine times. The chain recombines TRBV7-3 with TRBJ2-3, with TRBD2 matching over 11 bases. This CDR3 is built from 15 residues. V was pared by 5 bases and J by 6 bases, with 7 bases of the junction left unmatched. Germline V lookup: CDR1 SGHTA, CDR2 FQGTGA. The CDR3 region has the DNA TGTGCCAGCAGCCCACTAGCGGGAGAAATTGATACGCAGTATTTT. Protein sequence: CASSPLAGEIDTQYF.

V gene TRBV19 combines with J gene TRBJ2-7; D may be TRBD1 (6 bases). CDR3 length: 13 amino acids. The germline V gene encodes CDR1 LNHDA and CDR2 SQIVND (reference sequence). With 5 bases removed from V and 3 bases from J, the gap between germline ends came to 11 bases. CDR3 DNA: TGTGCCAGTAGTGTCACAGGGCACTACGAGCAGTACTTC. This encodes CASSVTGHYEQYF.

CDR3 region: CASSFRTSSHEQYF. The CDR3, as DNA: TGTGCCAGCAGCTTTAGGACTAGCAGCCACGAGCAGTACTTC. The chain uses TRBV11-1 and TRBJ2-7; TRBD2 aligns across 8 bases. The germline CDR1 and CDR2 sequences are SGHAT and FQDESV (reference sequence). There are 14 residues in the CDR3. With 3 bases clipped from V and 5 bases from J, the junction kept 6 bases outside the gene matches.

This sequence joins TRBV6-5 and TRBJ1-2; the match to TRBD1 covers 10 bases. The CDR3 runs 14 residues. Germline loops: CDR1 MNHEY, CDR2 SVGAGI. V trimming: 5 bases; J trimming: 8 bases; junction bases outside the gene matches: 8. The CDR3 sequence is CASSQDRGRGGYTF. The CDR3 coding sequence is TGTGCCAGCAGTCAAGACAGGGGGCGCGGGGGCTACACCTTC.

The rearrangement joins TRBV19 to TRBJ1-3, with 8 bases aligning to TRBD1. With V trimmed by 4 bases and J by 5 bases, 13 bases remained unmatched. The germline CDR1 and CDR2 sequences are LNHDA and SQIVND (reference sequence). This CDR3 has 17 amino acids. The DNA for the CDR3 is TGTGCCAGTAGTACCCCGACAGGGGCCAACAGAAGAAACACCATATATTTT. This gives the protein CASSTPTGANRRNTIYF.